This T cell receptor beta chain was recovered during a study of yellow fever vaccine responses in identical twins. Study outcomes and limitations: Twins reportedly appeared to share part of their vaccine T cell response while keeping part individual.

Using its own MiXCR run on the RT-PCR reads, TCRdb lists one record per CDR3 protein. Among approximately 10,000 distinct CDR3 sequences listed, around 77% were seen once. This CDR3 is 12 amino acids long. Per the germline V gene, CDR1 is SQVTM and CDR2 is ANQGSEA. The V end was cut by 7 bases, the J end by 7 bases, with 14 bases between. Regarding this clonotype: Its antigen remains unknown.

The chain recombines TRBV29-1 with TRBJ2-1, with D perhaps TRBD1 or TRBD2 (6 bases each). The sequences come from T cells from blood (PBMCs), unsorted or a sorted subset (not recorded which), collected before or after yellow fever vaccination (not recorded which). This TCR was sampled from a young woman who received the yellow fever vaccine. In DNA, the CDR3 is TGCAGCGATAGTCGGGGGCCGAATGAGCAGTTCTTC. This translates into CSDSRGPNEQFF.